These T cell receptor beta chains were read from a single sample in a study of cytomegalovirus exposure and HLA in healthy donors. Using immunoSEQ multiplex PCR, the repertoire was profiled, and TCRdb retains in-frame clones only, with some absent. The sample holds tens of thousands of clones. Sequencing input: PBMCs. These TCRs come from a man aged 45-65 years in good health and CMV-seronegative. The CDR3 runs from the conserved cysteine through the conserved F or W. The D gene is left open where the match is weak.

cdr3_aa cdr3_nt d_call j_call v_call cdr3_length
CASSQVLTAGAYGYTF TGCGCCAGCAGCCAAGTTCTGACGGCAGGGGCTTATGGCTACACCTTC - TRBJ1-2 TRBV4-3 16
CAISGGTSGGTDTQYF TGTGCCATCAGTGGGGGGACTAGCGGGGGAACAGATACGCAGTATTTT TRBD2 TRBJ2-3 TRBV10-3 16
CATDRGAYNEQFF TGTGCCACAGACAGGGGAGCCTACAATGAGCAGTTCTTC TRBD1 TRBJ2-1 TRBV28 13
CASTPREGQETQYF TGCGCCAGCACCCCCAGGGAAGGGCAAGAGACCCAGTACTTC - TRBJ2-5 TRBV4-1 14
CATSSRDYEQYF TGTGCCACCAGCAGCAGGGACTACGAGCAGTACTTC - TRBJ2-7 TRBV15 12
CASSRGLDNEQFF TGTGCCAGCTCTAGGGGGCTAGACAATGAGCAGTTCTTC TRBD1 TRBJ2-1 TRBV18 13
CASSGTAGNTEAFF TGCGCCAGCAGCGGGACAGCGGGGAACACTGAAGCTTTCTTT TRBD1 TRBJ1-1 TRBV5-1 14
CASRVERGGRSKETQYF TGTGCCAGCAGGGTAGAGCGGGGGGGCCGTTCGAAAGAGACCCAGTACTTC TRBD2 TRBJ2-5 TRBV2 17
CASRYRGQGNTGELFF TGTGCCAGCAGATATAGAGGCCAGGGGAACACCGGGGAGCTGTTTTTT - TRBJ2-2 TRBV11-3 16
CASSQDYLLGTEAFF TGTGCCAGCAGCCAAGACTACCTCCTAGGCACTGAAGCTTTCTTT - TRBJ1-1 TRBV4-2 15
CASSIPGADYGYTF TGTGCCAGCAGTATACCAGGGGCGGACTATGGCTACACCTTC - TRBJ1-2 TRBV6-5 14
CASSPQTENYGYTF TGTGCCAGTAGTCCACAGACAGAGAACTATGGCTACACCTTC - TRBJ1-2 TRBV19 14
CASSQDFITTNEKLFF TGCGCCAGCAGCCAAGATTTTATAACAACTAATGAAAAACTGTTTTTT - TRBJ1-4 TRBV4-3 16
CSVDLGTGVYGYTF TGCAGCGTTGACCTCGGGACAGGGGTTTATGGCTACACCTTC TRBD1 TRBJ1-2 TRBV29-1 14
CASSIARGGRTEAFF TGTGCCAGTAGTATCGCAAGGGGTGGTCGCACTGAAGCTTTCTTT - TRBJ1-1 TRBV19 15
CASSQETGDGYTF TGTGCCAGCAGCCAGGAAACAGGGGATGGCTACACCTTC TRBD1 TRBJ1-2 TRBV4-2 13
CASMYITEAFF TGTGCCAGCATGTACATTACTGAAGCTTTCTTT - TRBJ1-1 TRBV28 11
CATSRAFGTASYEQYF TGTGCCACCAGCAGGGCCTTCGGGACAGCTTCCTACGAGCAGTACTTC TRBD1 TRBJ2-7 TRBV15 16
CASSEARGTGWISPLHF TGTGCCAGCAGTGAAGCGAGGGGGACAGGGTGGATTTCACCCCTCCACTTT TRBD1 TRBJ1-6 TRBV6-1 17
CASSPQEVTGELFF TGTGCCAGCTCACCTCAAGAGGTCACCGGGGAGCTGTTTTTT - TRBJ2-2 TRBV18 14
CASSSQGVGNSPLHF TGTGCCAGCAGTTCCCAGGGGGTTGGGAATTCACCCCTCCACTTT TRBD1 TRBJ1-6 TRBV6-6 15
CASSPTGNNQPQHF TGCGCCAGCAGCCCGACAGGGAATAATCAGCCCCAGCATTTT TRBD1 TRBJ1-5 TRBV5-1 14
CASSLGPGVYNSPLHF TGTGCCAGCAGCTTAGGCCCCGGAGTCTATAATTCACCCCTCCACTTT - TRBJ1-6 TRBV13 16
CASTCPHTEAFF TGCGCCAGCACCTGTCCTCACACTGAAGCTTTCTTT - TRBJ1-1 TRBV10-1 12
CSVAIGAGQGIGSPLHF TGCAGCGTCGCCATCGGAGCAGGACAGGGGATAGGTTCACCCCTCCACTTT TRBD1 TRBJ1-6 TRBV29-1 17
CASSLDSRLGREAFF TGTGCCAGCAGTTTAGATAGTCGTCTGGGTCGGGAGGCTTTCTTT - TRBJ1-1 TRBV27 15
CASSPTGQAQPQHF TGTGCCAGCTCACCTACTGGACAGGCTCAGCCCCAGCATTTT TRBD1 TRBJ1-5 TRBV18 14
CASSRLRLTNEKLFF TGTGCCAGCAGTCGGCTCAGGCTAACTAATGAAAAACTGTTTTTT - TRBJ1-4 TRBV28 15
CASSLDLGKETEAFF TGTGCCAGCAGCTTAGATCTTGGTAAAGAGACTGAAGCTTTCTTT - TRBJ1-1 TRBV11-2 15
CASSPRDTSNYGYTF TGTGCCAGCAGCCCCCGGGACACCTCTAACTATGGCTACACCTTC - TRBJ1-2 TRBV7-8 15
CASSPRGSMNTEAFF TGTGCCAGCAGCCCTCGAGGGAGCATGAACACTGAAGCTTTCTTT - TRBJ1-1 TRBV9 15
CASSYGGGQPQHF TGTGCCAGCAGTTACGGGGGCGGTCAGCCCCAGCATTTT - TRBJ1-5 TRBV6-5 13
CASSYDRGVSPLHF TGTGCCAGCAGTTACGACAGGGGAGTCTCACCCCTCCACTTT TRBD1 TRBJ1-6 TRBV6-5 14
CASSPPGSGTSTDTQYF TGTGCCAGCTCACCACCGGGGAGCGGGACTAGCACAGATACGCAGTATTTT TRBD2 TRBJ2-3 TRBV18 17
CASSPGTGGYEQYF TGTGCCAGCAGTCCTGGGACAGGGGGTTACGAGCAGTACTTC TRBD1 TRBJ2-7 TRBV28 14
CASSDGAGRNYGYTF TGTGCCAGCAGTGATGGGGCAGGGCGGAACTATGGCTACACCTTC - TRBJ1-2 TRBV6-1 15
CASNRDSDNYGYTF TGTGCCAGCAACCGGGACAGTGATAACTATGGCTACACCTTC TRBD1 TRBJ1-2 TRBV6-6 14
CASQSGTAFTEAFF TGTGCCAGCCAGTCCGGGACAGCCTTCACTGAAGCTTTCTTT TRBD1 TRBJ1-1 TRBV28 14
CASSLRYNQPQHF TGTGCCAGCAGCTTGCGGTATAATCAGCCCCAGCATTTT - TRBJ1-5 TRBV5-8 13
CASSLDNYNEQFF TGTGCCAGCAGCTTGGACAATTACAATGAGCAGTTCTTC - TRBJ2-1 TRBV7-3 13
CASSPPQTFGETQYF TGTGCCAGCTCACCACCTCAGACCTTCGGGGAGACCCAGTACTTC - TRBJ2-5 TRBV18 15
CASSLGGTDQETQYF TGCGCCAGCAGCTTGGGCGGGACAGACCAAGAGACCCAGTACTTC - TRBJ2-5 TRBV5-1 15
CASSIRWDRNAEAFF TGTGCCAGTAGTATTCGATGGGACAGGAACGCTGAAGCTTTCTTT TRBD1 TRBJ1-1 TRBV19 15
CASSYSWTGSEKLFF TGTGCCAGCAGTTACTCTTGGACAGGGAGTGAAAAACTGTTTTTT TRBD1 TRBJ1-4 TRBV6-5 15
CASSSKGDTEAFF TGTGCCAGTAGTTCTAAGGGGGACACTGAAGCTTTCTTT - TRBJ1-1 TRBV19 13
CATSRERGGTDTQYF TGTGCCACCAGCAGAGAGCGGGGGGGCACAGATACGCAGTATTTT TRBD2 TRBJ2-3 TRBV15 15
CASSIGVGDNEQFF TGTGCCAGTAGTATAGGGGTAGGGGACAATGAGCAGTTCTTC - TRBJ2-1 TRBV19 14
CSVGPGAGETQYF TGCAGCGTTGGTCCTGGGGCTGGGGAGACCCAGTACTTC - TRBJ2-5 TRBV29-1 13
CASSSGIEQYF TGCGCCAGCAGCTCAGGAATTGAGCAGTACTTC - TRBJ2-7 TRBV5-1 11
CASSPGWGGVQETQYF TGCGCCAGCAGCCCCGGTTGGGGGGGGGTACAAGAGACCCAGTACTTC TRBD2 TRBJ2-5 TRBV5-1 16
CAISGQGGNTEAFF TGTGCCATCAGCGGACAGGGGGGGAACACTGAAGCTTTCTTT TRBD1 TRBJ1-1 TRBV10-3 14
CASSPDRVNDQPQHF TGTGCCAGCAGCCCCGACAGGGTAAACGATCAGCCCCAGCATTTT TRBD1 TRBJ1-5 TRBV4-2 15
CAWSINRDQPQHF TGTGCCTGGAGTATCAACAGGGATCAGCCCCAGCATTTT - TRBJ1-5 TRBV30 13
CASSDGTGWRQYF TGTGCCAGCAGTGACGGGACAGGGTGGCGGCAGTACTTC TRBD1 TRBJ2-7 TRBV6-1 13
CASTTLRGRNSPLHF TGTGCCAGCACGACTTTAAGGGGGCGTAATTCACCCCTCCACTTT TRBD1 TRBJ1-6 TRBV27 15
CASSERGWGQETQYF TGTGCCAGCAGTGAACGGGGGTGGGGGCAAGAGACCCAGTACTTC - TRBJ2-5 TRBV6-1 15
CASSGAGTGFNQPQHF TGTGCCAGCAGTGGAGCCGGGACAGGCTTCAATCAGCCCCAGCATTTT TRBD1 TRBJ1-5 TRBV27 16
CASSIWGGETEAFF TGTGCCAGTAGTATTTGGGGCGGAGAGACTGAAGCTTTCTTT - TRBJ1-1 TRBV19 14
CASSQDAGRSNQPQHF TGCGCCAGCAGCCAAGATGCGGGGAGAAGCAATCAGCCCCAGCATTTT - TRBJ1-5 TRBV4-1 16